The 10 T cell receptor beta chains reported below all come from one sample, sequenced in a study of tumor-infiltrating lymphocytes in oesophageal squamous cell carcinoma. TCRdb called the PCR reads again in MiXCR, with one record for every CDR3 protein. There are under 20,000 distinct CDR3 sequences in the sample; about 54% occur only once, and about 38% lies in the top ten. The sample comprised esophageal tumor tissue. Every receptor here comes from a female donor with esophageal squamous cell carcinoma.

This clonotype was detected a few times. The chain recombines TRBV7-8 with TRBJ2-5; D is possibly TRBD1 (7 bases). CDR1 is SGHVS, CDR2 FQNEAQ, per germline. Trimming removed 5 bases at V and 3 bases at J, with 22 bases between. There are 17 residues in the CDR3. CDR3 region: CASSIIQYRGGEETQYF. CDR3 in DNA: TGTGCCAGCAGCATAATCCAATACAGGGGCGGGGAAGAGACCCAGTACTTC.

J is TRBJ2-7 and V is TRBV7-9; D is perhaps TRBD1 (5 bases). Judging by the DNA end, TRBJ2-5 fits better; the J call may be wrong. CDR1 is SEHNR and CDR2 is FQNEAQ in the germline V gene (reference sequence). The CDR3 sequence is 14 residues long. CDR3 protein: CASSLTERGETQYF. The CDR3 nucleotides are TGTGCCAGCAGCTTAACTGAAAGGGGAGAGACCCAGTACTTC.

This clonotype was seen more than once but under ten times. The CDR3 protein is CASSFRNSYEQYF. The CDR3 region has the DNA TGTGCCAGCAGTTTTCGGAACTCCTACGAGCAGTACTTC. The V gene is TRBV12-3 or TRBV12-4, the J gene TRBJ2-7; D unclear. The CDR3 consists of 13 residues. V was clipped by 3 bases and J by 0 bases, with 6 bases between them.

Sample share makes this clonotype medium-sized. This chain links TRBV6-1 with TRBJ2-5, with D perhaps TRBD2 (5 bases). CDR1 is MNHNS and CDR2 is SASEGT in the germline V gene. V lost 6 bases to trimming and J lost 6 bases, with 14 bases between them. CDR3 length: 13 residues. DNA of the CDR3: TGTGCCAGCAGCCGAGGGTCTTCGAAGACCCAGTACTTC. Translated, it gives CASSRGSSKTQYF.

This sequence joins TRBV7-4 and TRBJ1-2, with TRBD1 matching 12 bases. The germline CDR1 and CDR2 sequences are SGHVT and SQSDAQ. The CDR3 contains 16 residues. Trimming at V came to 4 bases and at J to 4 bases, leaving 7 bases not matched to a gene. CDR3 sequence reads: CASSSSRDRGPYGYTF. Here the CDR3 DNA reads TGTGCCAGCAGCTCCTCCCGGGACAGGGGGCCCTATGGCTACACCTTC.

The J gene is TRBJ2-1, the V gene TRBV12-3 or TRBV12-4; D gene unclear. With the DNA end fitting TRBJ2-7 better, the J assignment may be wrong. There are 11 residues in the CDR3. Here the CDR3 reads CASSLGIEQYF. The CDR3 coding sequence is TGTGCCAGCAGTTTGGGAATCGAGCAGTACTTC.

Ten or more counts support this clonotype. The chain is built from TRBV27 and TRBJ2-4, with 8 bases identical to TRBD1. The J call may be incorrect, as the DNA end agrees better with TRBJ2-7. Germline V CDR1 and CDR2: MNHEY, SMNVEV (reference sequence). The CDR3 totals 13 residues. The CDR3, as DNA: TGTGCCAGCAGCATCCAAACAGGGGGCGAGCAGTACTTC. Protein: CASSIQTGGEQYF.

The V call is TRBV6-1, the J call TRBJ2-5, with no clear D. Gene TRBJ2-1 matches the end of the DNA better, so the J call may be wrong. The CDR3 length is 14 residues. In germline, CDR1 is MNHNS, CDR2 SASEGT. CDR3 sequence reads: CASSATYSNHEQFF. The CDR3 coding sequence is TGTGCCAGCAGTGCGACCTACAGTAACCATGAGCAGTTCTTC.

This clonotype rates as medium-sized. This sequence joins TRBV6-1 and TRBJ2-2; D is perhaps TRBD1 (6 bases). CDR1 is MNHNS and CDR2 is SASEGT in the germline V gene. The CDR3 runs 12 residues. The V end lost 6 bases, the J end lost 7 bases, and 9 bases lay between the germline ends. The CDR3 nucleotides are TGTGCCAGCAGACCGGACAGCGGGGAGCTGTTTTTT. It is translated as CASRPDSGELFF.

The chain is built from TRBV18 and TRBJ2-7, with a possible D match to TRBD1 (6 bases). The CDR3 totals 13 residues. Trimming removed 5 bases at V and 2 bases at J, with 10 bases between. CDR1 and CDR2 (germline): KGHSH, LQKENI. CDR3 sequence: CASSATGAYEQYF. As DNA, the CDR3 is TGTGCCAGCTCAGCGACAGGCGCCTACGAGCAGTACTTC.